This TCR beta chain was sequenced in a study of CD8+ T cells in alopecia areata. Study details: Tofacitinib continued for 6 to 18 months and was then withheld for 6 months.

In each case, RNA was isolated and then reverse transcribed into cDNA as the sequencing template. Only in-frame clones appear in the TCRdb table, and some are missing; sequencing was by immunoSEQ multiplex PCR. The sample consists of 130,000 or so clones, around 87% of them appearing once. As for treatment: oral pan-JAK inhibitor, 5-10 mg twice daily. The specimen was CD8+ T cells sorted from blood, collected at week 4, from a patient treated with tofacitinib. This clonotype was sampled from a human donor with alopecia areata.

Here the CDR3 reads CASSLDSNQPQHF. CDR3 in DNA: TGTGCCAGCAGCTTGGACAGTAATCAGCCCCAGCATTTT. The chain has TRBV5-8 and TRBJ1-5; D is unclear. The ends were cut back, 0 bases at V and 4 bases at J, with 5 bases in the middle. The CDR3 contains 13 residues. CDR1 and CDR2 (germline): SGHTS, YDEGEE.